These 24 T cell receptor beta chains originate from one sample sequenced in a study of patients and donors after allogeneic stem cell transplantation (dated by TCRdb to 2018 to 2020). The library relied on RT-PCR. TCRdb lists the instrument as NextSeq 550. Using fastp at Q25 and MiXCR, TCRdb reprocessed the public reads and kept productive beta chains. Under each unique CDR3 protein, matching rows form one entry showing the most common genes and DNA. In this sample the table shows hundreds of thousands of distinct CDR3 sequences, around 16% of which occur a single time. Around 7.9% of the sample goes to the ten largest clones. Sequencing was performed on blood, either unsorted or a sorted T cell fraction (not recorded which). Receptors were obtained from a human donor who was either an allogeneic HSCT recipient or a stem cell or donor lymphocyte infusion donor (not recorded which). It is not recorded whose cells these are; they may come from a transplant donor.

This clonotype was seen more than once but under ten times. The genes are TRBV11-2 and TRBJ2-1, with 8 bases matching TRBD1. Germline V lookup: CDR1 SGHAT, CDR2 FQNNGV. Trimming removed 1 base from V and 5 bases from J; junction bases left unmatched: 7. The CDR3 is 16 amino acids. Written as DNA, the CDR3 is TGTGCCAGCAGCTTAGTGCGTGGGGACAGGAACAATGAGCAGTTCTTC. Residues: CASSLVRGDRNNEQFF.

Only a few counts were recorded for this clonotype. DNA of the CDR3: TGTGCCAGCAGTTACTCGATGTCTGCGAGGAATGAAAAACTGTTTTTT. Translating it yields CASSYSMSARNEKLFF. This sequence joins TRBV6-5 and TRBJ1-4, with D unclear. The CDR3 consists of 16 residues. Germline-derived CDR1 and CDR2 are MNHEY and SVGAGI. The V gene lost 0 bases and the J gene lost 5 bases, with 13 bases spanning the gap.

The rearrangement uses TRBV19 and TRBJ2-2; D call uncertain. The V end lost 3 bases, the J end lost 0 bases, and 8 bases lay between the germline ends. From germline, CDR1 is LNHDA and CDR2 SQIVND (reference sequence). The CDR3 has 15 residues. CDR3 amino acids: CASSIWQSNTGELFF. CDR3 coding DNA: TGTGCCAGTAGTATTTGGCAATCGAACACCGGGGAGCTGTTTTTT.

This clonotype was counted at least ten times. The chain is built from TRBV11-2 and TRBJ2-1, with no clear D. V lost 1 base to trimming and J lost 0 bases, with 7 bases between them. CDR3 length: 15 amino acids. Germline V CDR1 and CDR2: SGHAT, FQNNGV. Here the CDR3 DNA reads TGTGCCAGCAGCTTAGCTCCCAGCTCCTACAATGAGCAGTTCTTC. Its translation is CASSLAPSSYNEQFF.

In this sample, this clonotype turned up a few times. This chain uses TRBV5-1 with TRBJ2-7, with 7 bases lining up with TRBD2. Germline V lookup: CDR1 SGHRS, CDR2 YFSETQ. The CDR3 is made up of 14 amino acids. The V segment lost 4 bases and the J segment 2 bases; nucleotides outside the gene matches: 6. The CDR3 loop reads CASSRGAGAYEQYF. DNA for the CDR3: TGCGCCAGCAGCCGAGGGGCGGGAGCCTACGAGCAGTACTTC. Full variable domain (rest looked up from reference TRBV5-1 and TRBJ2-7): KAGVTQTPRYLIKTRGQQVTLSCSPISGHRSVSWYQQTPGQGLQFLFEYFSETQRNKGNFPGRFSGRQFSNSRSEMNVSTLELGDSALYLCASSRGAGAYEQYFGPGTRLTVT.

V is TRBV21-1 and J is TRBJ2-3; no DNA check was done on the table's D call, TRBD1. TRBV21-1 corresponds to a pseudogene. The CDR3 sequence is 15 residues long. The CDR3 here is CASSSGTGSTDTQYF. In DNA, the CDR3 is TGTGCCAGCAGCTCCGGGACAGGGAGCACAGATACGCAGTATTTT.

The rearrangement uses TRBV29-1 and TRBJ1-1; D is unresolved. The germline gives CDR1 SQVTM, CDR2 ANQGSEA. The CDR3 consists of 12 residues. Trimming removed 6 bases from V and 7 bases from J, with 15 bases in between. The CDR3 region has the DNA TGCAGCGTAATGATCCGGGCGCTTGAAGCTTTCTTT. Encoded protein: CSVMIRALEAFF. Based on the CDR3 plus reference TRBV29-1 and TRBJ1-1, the full variable domain is SAVISQKPSRDICQRGTSLTIQCQVDSQVTMMFWYRQQPGQSLTLIATANQGSEATYESGFVIDKFPISRPNLTFSTLTVSNMSPEDSSIYLCSVMIRALEAFFGQGTRLTVV.

The chain employs TRBV7-9 and TRBJ1-1; D remains ambiguous. Trimming pared 5 bases from V and 1 base from J, leaving 11 bases between. Germline lookup yields CDR1 SEHNR and CDR2 FQNEAQ (reference sequence). The CDR3 is 14 residues long. The CDR3 DNA reads as TGTGCCAGCAGCGATCGGGGTGGGAACACTGAAGCTTTCTTT. Its protein product is CASSDRGGNTEAFF.

In this sample, this clonotype turned up a few times. DNA for the CDR3: TGTGCCAGCAGTTTGAGGTCGACTAACTATGGCTACACCTTC. It yields the protein CASSLRSTNYGYTF. The chain carries TRBV12-3 or TRBV12-4 and TRBJ1-2; D remains ambiguous. The length of the CDR3 is 14 residues. The V end was cut by 3 bases, the J end by 0 bases, with 8 bases between.

V is TRBV20-1 and J is TRBJ1-1; D not resolved. V shed 3 bases and J shed 11 bases, with 13 bases lying between them. The CDR3 loop spans 11 amino acids. CDR1 is DFQATT and CDR2 is SNEGSKA in the germline V gene (reference sequence). The CDR3 sequence: CSASIGIRAFF. In nucleotides, the CDR3 is TGCAGTGCTAGTATCGGAATAAGGGCTTTCTTT.

This clonotype has ten or more counts. CDR3 sequence (DNA): TGTGCCATCAGTGGCCCCGGGACAGGGGGCAACTACGAGCAGTACTTC. This encodes CAISGPGTGGNYEQYF. The chain carries TRBV10-3 and TRBJ2-7, with 12 bases aligning to TRBD1. Germline V gene data show CDR1 as ENHRY and CDR2 as SYGVKD. The CDR3 totals 16 residues. The V and J ends lost 4 bases and 3 bases, in that order; junction bases with no gene match: 7.

This chain uses TRBV28 with TRBJ1-1, with TRBD1 matching 7 bases. This CDR3 has 16 residues. CDR1 and CDR2 from the germline V gene are MDHEN and SYDVKM. V was pared by 5 bases and J by 1 base, with 10 bases of the junction left unmatched. CDR3: CASSLLGQLKNTEAFF. The CDR3 DNA follows: TGTGCCAGCAGTCTCCTGGGACAGCTGAAGAACACTGAAGCTTTCTTT.

V and J are TRBV7-9 and TRBJ2-7, with 8 bases lining up with TRBD2. Germline V CDR1 and CDR2: SEHNR, FQNEAQ (reference sequence). The CDR3 sequence is 13 residues long. V gave up 8 bases and J gave up 5 bases; unmatched junction bases: 8. CDR3 in DNA: TGTGCCAGCGGAAGCGGGAGTCAACACGAGCAGTACTTC. This gives the protein CASGSGSQHEQYF.

This clonotype has only a few counts. The chain employs TRBV20-1 and TRBJ2-7; no firm D call. The CDR3 contains 13 residues. Trimming removed 0 bases from V and 4 bases from J, with 10 bases in between. Germline V gene sequence: CDR1 DFQATT, CDR2 SNEGSKA (reference sequence). CDR3 nucleotides: TGCAGTGCTAGAGATACACTCTCTTACGAGCAGTACTTC. The encoded protein is CSARDTLSYEQYF.

A word on this clonotype: Relative to the germline gene, one junction end is altered; a read error may explain this. The V and J genes are TRBV10-3 and TRBJ2-3; a weak D match, TRBD1 (5 bases). There are 13 residues in the CDR3. Germline CDR1 reads ENHRY; CDR2 reads SYGVKD. CDR3: CAIRVPRTGTQYF. The CDR3 nucleotides read TGTGCCATCAGGGTCCCCAGAACAGGTACGCAGTATTTT.

This clonotype was seen repeatedly, ten times or more. The gene calls are TRBV5-1 and TRBJ2-1; the D is unclear. Trimming took off 0 bases at V and 0 bases at J, with 1 base between the two ends. CDR3 length: 13 amino acids. From germline, CDR1 is SGHRS and CDR2 YFSETQ. DNA of the CDR3: TGCGCCAGCAGCTTGGCCTCCTACAATGAGCAGTTCTTC. As protein: CASSLASYNEQFF. Variable domain in full (rest from reference TRBV5-1 and TRBJ2-1): KAGVTQTPRYLIKTRGQQVTLSCSPISGHRSVSWYQQTPGQGLQFLFEYFSETQRNKGNFPGRFSGRQFSNSRSEMNVSTLELGDSALYLCASSLASYNEQFFGPGTRLTVL.

This clonotype was counted a few times. This chain uses TRBV2 with TRBJ2-2; D perhaps matches TRBD2 (6 bases). CDR1 is SNHLY and CDR2 is FYNNEI in the germline V gene. CDR3 size: 16 residues. Between the trimmed V and J ends, which lost 5 bases and 1 base, there was a span of 14 bases. This CDR3 is CASSFGTGLNTGELFF. The CDR3, as DNA: TGTGCCAGCAGTTTTGGGACGGGACTGAACACCGGGGAGCTGTTTTTT.

The rearrangement links TRBV6-1 to TRBJ1-4; D gene unclear. V was shortened by 8 bases and J by 7 bases, with 20 bases between the two germline ends. Germline V gene lookup returns CDR1 MNHNS and CDR2 SASEGT. This CDR3 has 15 residues. This CDR3 is CASLPQQQTIEKLFF. CDR3 nucleotides: TGTGCCAGCCTCCCCCAGCAACAAACAATTGAAAAACTGTTTTTT.

The chain recombines TRBV5-4 with TRBJ2-7, with 9 bases fitting TRBD1. V lost 4 bases and J lost 0; bases outside the gene matches: 2. CDR3 size: 14 residues. CDR1 is SGHNT and CDR2 is YYREEE in the germline V gene (reference sequence). DNA for the CDR3: TGTGCCAGCAGCACACAGGGGGCCTCCTACGAGCAGTACTTC. Its translation is CASSTQGASYEQYF.

This clonotype was seen a few times. The chain combines TRBV6-5 with TRBJ1-1; D is uncertain. The CDR3 contains 16 residues. CDR1 is MNHEY and CDR2 is SVGAGI in the germline V gene. V was cut by 2 bases and J by 1 base, with 14 bases left in between. In DNA, the CDR3 is TGTGCCAGCAGTTACGCGATTCGGAAGGGGAACACTGAAGCTTTCTTT. This translates into CASSYAIRKGNTEAFF.

This clonotype occurred a few times. The gene calls are TRBV4-1 and TRBJ2-1; 8 nucleotides align to TRBD2. Germline-derived CDR1 and CDR2 are MGHRA and YSYEKL. This CDR3 region has 15 residues. Trimming removed 0 bases from V and 7 bases from J; junction bases left unmatched: 5. The CDR3 DNA reads as TGCGCCAGCAGCCAAGAATCGCGGGAGGCGAATGAGCAGTTCTTC. Its protein product is CASSQESREANEQFF.

This clonotype appeared a few times. The chain uses TRBV15 and TRBJ2-7; D tentatively fits TRBD1 or TRBD2 (6 bases each). Trimming pared 3 bases from V and 3 bases from J, leaving 24 bases between. From germline, CDR1 is LNHNV and CDR2 YYDKDF (reference sequence). CDR3 size: 18 residues. The CDR3: CATSSGGGPGRIHYEQYF. CDR3 coding DNA: TGTGCCACCAGCAGTGGAGGGGGACCGGGACGGATCCACTACGAGCAGTACTTC.

The chain links TRBV5-1 to TRBJ2-2, with a possible D match to TRBD1 (6 bases). Per germline, CDR1 SGHRS and CDR2 YFSETQ. CDR3 size: 14 residues. Trimming took 9 bases from V and 3 from J, leaving 15 bases between them. The CDR3 nucleotides are TGCGCCACCTCCCGGGACAAGTACACCGGGGAGCTGTTTTTT. Translated: CATSRDKYTGELFF.

V usage is TRBV20-1 and J usage is TRBJ2-5, with D possibly matching TRBD1 (5 bases). CDR3 length: 13 amino acids. Trimming cost V 2 bases and J 6 bases, with 13 bases left between them. Germline CDR1 and CDR2: DFQATT and SNEGSKA (reference sequence). CDR3 DNA: TGCAGTGCTAGATTCCCAGGGCTAAAGACCCAGTACTTC. Translation: CSARFPGLKTQYF.